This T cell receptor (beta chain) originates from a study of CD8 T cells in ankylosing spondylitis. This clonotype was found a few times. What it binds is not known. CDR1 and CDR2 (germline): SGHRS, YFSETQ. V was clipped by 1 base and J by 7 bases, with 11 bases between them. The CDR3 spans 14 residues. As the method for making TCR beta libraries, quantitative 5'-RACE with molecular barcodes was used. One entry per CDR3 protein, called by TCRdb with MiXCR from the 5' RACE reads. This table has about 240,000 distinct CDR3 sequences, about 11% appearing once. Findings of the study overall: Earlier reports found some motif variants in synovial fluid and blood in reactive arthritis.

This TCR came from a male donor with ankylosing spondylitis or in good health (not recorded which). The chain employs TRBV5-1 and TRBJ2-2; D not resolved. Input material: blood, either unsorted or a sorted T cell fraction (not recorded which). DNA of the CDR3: TGCGCCAGCAGCTTGTTCCTAGATAACGGGGAGCTGTTTTTT. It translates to CASSLFLDNGELFF.